The sequence of this T cell receptor (beta chain) was determined in a study of cytomegalovirus exposure and HLA in healthy donors. Both 60 Vbeta primers and 13 Jbeta primers went into the PCR. Assay: immunoSEQ multiplex PCR; the TCRdb copy retains only in-frame clones and omits some. The sample has around 78,000 clones; the top ten hold less than 5%. The CDR3 has 16 residues. In germline, CDR1 is MDHEN, CDR2 SYDVKM. V shed 3 bases, J shed 6 bases, and the junction held 7 bases outside the gene matches. Specimen: PBMCs. This chain links TRBV28 with TRBJ2-1; 11 bases line up with TRBD1. This sequence was found in a man aged 18 to 30 in good health and CMV-seropositive. CDR3 amino acids: CASSFLDRGRPNEQFF. CDR3 in DNA: TGTGCCAGCAGTTTTTTGGACAGGGGGCGCCCCAATGAGCAGTTCTTC.